This is a list of T cell receptor beta chains from one sample in a study of blood T cell repertoires in COVID-19. Clones were read by immunoSEQ multiplex PCR, and TCRdb kept only the in-frame ones, dropping some. Of about 120,000 clones listed, around 90% are singletons. The source material was peripheral blood. The receptors originated from a woman aged 45 to 65 with acute or convalescent COVID-19. Each CDR3 is given with its conserved first and last residue. The D gene is left open where the match is weak. Not every row has a clone size; where given, it reads once, few, many or a size class.

j_call d_call v_call clone_size cdr3_aa cdr3_nt
TRBJ1-2 NA TRBV7-9 NA CASSLSLGGQIDGYTF TGTGCCAGCAGCTTGTCCCTCGGGGGGCAAATTGATGGCTACACCTTC
TRBJ2-2 TRBD2 TRBV7-6 few CASSRIAGTGELFF TGTGCCAGCAGCCGCATAGCGGGTACCGGGGAGCTGTTTTTT
TRBJ2-2 NA TRBV5-4 NA CASSRGSGSANTGELFF TGTGCCAGCAGCCGGGGTAGCGGCTCCGCGAACACCGGGGAGCTGTTTTTT
TRBJ2-6 NA TRBV6-1 NA CASSERAGDSGANVLTF TGTGCCAGCAGTGAGAGGGCAGGAGACTCTGGGGCCAACGTCCTGACTTTC
TRBJ2-1 TRBD2 TRBV10-3 NA CAIRLAEYNEQFF TGTGCCATCAGGCTAGCGGAGTACAATGAGCAGTTCTTC
TRBJ1-2 TRBD1 TRBV28 NA CASRPGQGYGYTF TGTGCCAGCAGACCGGGACAGGGGTATGGCTACACCTTC
TRBJ2-7 TRBD2 TRBV20-1 NA CSASSGGVRNEQYF TGCAGTGCTAGTAGCGGGGGGGTCAGAAACGAGCAGTACTTC
TRBJ2-5 TRBD2 TRBV19 NA CASSIGREGPRETQYF TGTGCCAGTAGTATTGGGCGGGAGGGCCCTCGGGAGACCCAGTACTTC
TRBJ2-7 NA TRBV5-1 NA CASSRGDSYEQYF TGCGCCAGCAGCCGCGGGGACAGCTACGAGCAGTACTTC
TRBJ2-1 TRBD1 TRBV27 NA CASSKQGINEQFF TGTGCCAGCAGCAAACAGGGGATCAATGAGCAGTTCTTC
TRBJ2-7 TRBD2 TRBV10-3 NA CAISESGREGPEQYF TGTGCCATCAGTGAGTCGGGGCGGGAGGGCCCCGAGCAGTACTTC
TRBJ2-1 TRBD2 TRBV29-1 NA CSGKLASGNYNEQFF TGCAGCGGCAAATTGGCGAGCGGGAATTACAATGAGCAGTTCTTC
TRBJ2-1 NA TRBV6-1 NA CASSEAGGDTEQFF TGTGCCAGCAGTGAAGCGGGAGGAGACACTGAGCAGTTCTTC
TRBJ1-1 NA TRBV5-1 NA CASSRRQGPNTEAFF TGCGCCAGCAGCAGGCGGCAGGGGCCGAACACTGAAGCTTTCTTT